The next 5 T cell receptor beta chains were all read from a single sample in a study of blood T cell repertoires in COVID-19. Data came from immunoSEQ multiplex PCR; TCRdb stores just in-frame clones and leaves some out. The sample consists of 300,000 to 350,000 clones, approximately 88% of them appearing once. Material for sequencing was peripheral blood. Receptors were obtained from a young man with COVID-19, enrolled during active disease.

The chain is built from TRBV27 and TRBJ2-5; D perhaps matches TRBD2 (6 bases). The germline gives CDR1 MNHEY, CDR2 SMNVEV (reference sequence). Trimming removed 4 bases from V and 7 bases from J, with 16 bases in between. CDR3 length equals 14 residues. CDR3 bases: TGTGCCAGCAGTTCCCCCGGACTACGGGGGACCCAGTACTTC. Translation: CASSSPGLRGTQYF.

The genes are TRBV7-2 and TRBJ1-4; 8 bases fit TRBD1. The germline gives CDR1 SGHTA, CDR2 FQGNSA. With 6 bases clipped from V and 4 bases from J, the junction kept 4 bases outside the gene matches. This CDR3 has 14 residues. CDR3 in amino acids: CASRRDRHNEKLFF. CDR3 bases: TGTGCCAGCAGGCGGGACAGGCATAATGAAAAACTGTTTTTT.

The rearrangement joins TRBV19 to TRBJ2-1; 9 bases map to TRBD1. Germline-derived CDR1 and CDR2 are LNHDA and SQIVND (reference sequence). CDR3 length: 14 residues. V trimming: 7 bases; J trimming: 5 bases; junction bases outside the gene matches: 6. In DNA form, the CDR3 reads TGTGCCAGTACCCCACAGGGGGCGAACAATGAGCAGTTCTTC. The encoded protein is CASTPQGANNEQFF.

This chain joins TRBV29-1 and TRBJ2-3, with 8 bases fitting TRBD2. From germline, CDR1 is SQVTM and CDR2 ANQGSEA. This CDR3 has 14 amino acids. Trimming took 7 bases from V and 10 from J; bases not matched to a gene: 16. CDR3 amino acids: CSGRAPHSGDPQYF. The DNA of the CDR3 is TGCAGCGGCCGAGCCCCGCATAGCGGGGATCCGCAGTATTTT.

V gene TRBV21-1 combines with J gene TRBJ1-5. TRBV21-1 is assigned pseudogene status. The CDR3 runs to 15 residues. In nucleotides, the CDR3 is TGTGCCAGCAGCAAAAGACCCCCCGGGAATCAGCCCCAGCATTTT. As protein: CASSKRPPGNQPQHF.